The 19 T cell receptor beta chains in this list originate from one sample, sequenced in a study of blood T cells in healthy people across ages. Using a J-beta primer mix together with a sample-barcoded 5' primer, a second PCR was run for about 7 to 12 cycles. One entry per CDR3 protein results from TCRdb running MiXCR on the 5' RACE reads. The sample lists about 1.6 million distinct CDR3 sequences; approximately 32% were seen once. Sequenced sample: blood. The receptors here all came from a woman in her thirties in good health.

A few counts support this clonotype. This chain links TRBV5-6 with TRBJ2-7, with D possibly being TRBD1 (6 bases). CDR1 and CDR2 (germline): SGHDT, YYEEEE. With 4 bases removed from V and 0 bases from J, the gap between germline ends came to 14 bases. The length of the CDR3 is 15 residues. CDR3: CASSEGTLLSYEQYF. Here the CDR3 DNA reads TGTGCCAGCAGCGAGGGGACACTACTCTCCTACGAGCAGTACTTC.

This clonotype was recorded once. V gene TRBV5-6 combines with J gene TRBJ2-1; TRBD2 aligns across 8 bases. Trimming took 4 bases from V and 6 from J; bases not matched to a gene: 6. There are 14 residues in the CDR3. Germline V CDR1 and CDR2: SGHDT, YYEEEE. The CDR3 nucleotides read TGTGCCAGCAGCCCTAACAGCGGGGGCAATGAGCAGTTCTTC. This codes for CASSPNSGGNEQFF.

The gene calls are TRBV20-1 and TRBJ1-2; D possibly corresponds to TRBD1 (6 bases). Per germline, CDR1 DFQATT and CDR2 SNEGSKA (reference sequence). V was clipped by 6 bases and J by 2 bases, with 10 bases between them. This CDR3 region has 12 residues. The CDR3 loop is CSAERGNYGYTF. CDR3 bases: TGCAGTGCCGAGAGGGGGAACTATGGCTACACCTTC.

In its sample, this clonotype was seen a few times. For the CDR3, the DNA is TGTGCCAGCTGCAACTCCTACAATGAGCAGTTCTTC. It codes for CASCNSYNEQFF. This sequence joins TRBV9 and TRBJ2-1, with D hard to call. CDR3 length: 12 residues. The V gene lost 7 bases and the J gene lost 0 bases, with 5 bases spanning the gap. The V gene's germline CDR1 is SGDLS and CDR2 YYNGEE. The variable domain in full, completed from reference TRBV9 and TRBJ2-1, reads DSGVTQTPKHLITATGQRVTLRCSPRSGDLSVYWYQQSLDQGLQFLIQYYNGEERAKGNILERFSAQQFPDLHSELNLSSLELGDSALYFCASCNSYNEQFFGPGTRLTVL.

A word on this clonotype: A much larger clone differs by one base, so this may be a read error. V is TRBV29-1 and J is TRBJ1-2, with D possibly TRBD1 on 6 matching bases. The CDR3 contains 14 residues. Germline V lookup: CDR1 SQVTM, CDR2 ANQGSEA. V was cut by 4 bases and J by 3 bases, with 15 bases left in between. The chain's CDR3 is CSVVGDIMHYGYTF. CDR3 DNA sequence: TGCAGCGTTGTCGGGGACATAATGCACTATGGCTACACCTTC. Together with reference TRBV29-1 and TRBJ1-2, the CDR3 gives the full variable domain: SAVISQKPSRDICQRGTSLTIQCQVDSQVTMMFWYRQQPGQSLTLIATANQGSEATYESGFVIDKFPISRPNLTFSTLTVSNMSPEDSSIYLCSVVGDIMHYGYTFGSGTRLTVV.

The CDR3 DNA sequence: TGTGCCAGCAGTGAACGGGCTAGCGGCCGAAACAATGAGCAGTTCTTC. Translating gives CASSERASGRNNEQFF. The chain links TRBV2 to TRBJ2-1; 7 bases match TRBD2. CDR1 and CDR2 from the germline V gene are SNHLY and FYNNEI. V lost 2 bases, J lost 5 bases, and 9 bases stayed unmatched. CDR3 length: 16 amino acids.

This clonotype was counted between two and nine times. The chain combines TRBV7-6 with TRBJ2-7; D is perhaps TRBD1 (6 bases). The CDR3 runs 16 residues. Trimming shortened V by 5 bases and J by 1 base, and 18 bases separated the two germline ends. Germline values: CDR1 SGHVS, CDR2 FNYEAQ. This CDR3 is CASSTLNRESSYEQYF. For the CDR3, the DNA is TGTGCCAGCAGCACGTTAAACAGGGAATCGTCCTACGAGCAGTACTTC.

This chain uses TRBV9 with TRBJ2-3, with TRBD1 identical over 7 bases. V shed 1 base, J shed 3 bases, and the junction held 2 bases outside the gene matches. Germline values: CDR1 SGDLS, CDR2 YYNGEE. The CDR3 sequence is 14 residues long. Here the CDR3 reads CASSVQGETDTQYF. The CDR3 coding sequence is TGTGCCAGCAGCGTACAGGGGGAGACAGATACGCAGTATTTT.

The chain couples TRBV7-2 to TRBJ2-1; D gene ambiguous. The CDR3 sequence is 13 residues long. Trimming took 7 bases from V and 2 from J, leaving 9 bases between them. Germline CDR1 is SGHTA and CDR2 is FQGNSA. The CDR3 region is CASILDPYNEQFF. In DNA, the CDR3 is TGTGCCAGCATCCTGGACCCCTACAATGAGCAGTTCTTC.

In this sample, this clonotype turned up a few times. The chain uses TRBV12-3 or TRBV12-4 and TRBJ2-3, with TRBD2 identical over 14 bases. J was trimmed by 2 bases and V by 4 bases; bases with no gene match: 5. The CDR3 totals 17 residues. CDR3 in DNA: TGTGCCAGCAGTTCCCCGACTAGCGGGGGGGCCACAGATACGCAGTATTTT. Its translation: CASSSPTSGGATDTQYF.

The table lists this clonotype with a count of one. A clone one base away is much larger, so this may be a read error. V is TRBV4-1 and J is TRBJ1-2; TRBD1 aligns across 7 bases. Germline V gene lookup returns CDR1 MGHRA and CDR2 YSYEKL. This CDR3 has 17 residues. The J segment lost 2 bases and the V segment lost 7 bases, leaving 16 bases of the junction unmatched. CDR3: CASNRSTGVGGNYGYTF. CDR3 DNA: TGCGCCAGCAACCGTTCAACAGGGGTTGGGGGCAACTATGGCTACACCTTC.

V gene TRBV29-1 combines with J gene TRBJ2-3; 7 bases line up with TRBD1. From germline, CDR1 is SQVTM and CDR2 ANQGSEA. V lost 7 bases to trimming and J lost 4 bases; unmatched junction nucleotides: 5. This CDR3 is built from 12 residues. The CDR3 loop reads CSAQTGPDTQYF. CDR3 in DNA: TGCAGCGCCCAGACAGGGCCAGATACGCAGTATTTT.

This clonotype has just a few counts. The V and J genes are TRBV21-1 and TRBJ2-7; the table gives TRBD1 as D, unverified against the DNA. TRBV21-1 is listed as a pseudogene. CDR3 length: 16 residues. The CDR3 here is CASSKGGKTGGFEQYF. The CDR3 region has the DNA TGTGCCAGCAGCAAAGGGGGGAAAACAGGGGGCTTCGAGCAGTACTTC.

This chain connects TRBV30 to TRBJ1-5; D perhaps matches TRBD1 (6 bases). Per the germline V gene, CDR1 is GTSNPN and CDR2 is SVGIG (reference sequence). This CDR3 spans 13 amino acids. Trimming took off 3 bases at V and 6 bases at J, with 12 bases between the two ends. CDR3 loop: CAWSSGVSQPQHF. As DNA, the CDR3 is TGTGCCTGGAGCTCAGGGGTTAGTCAGCCCCAGCATTTT.

There are many counts of this clonotype. The chain links TRBV29-1 to TRBJ2-3, with D perhaps TRBD1 or TRBD2 (6 bases each). The germline V gene encodes CDR1 SQVTM and CDR2 ANQGSEA. The length of the CDR3 is 15 residues. Trimming removed 6 bases from V and 4 bases from J, with 20 bases in between. This chain's CDR3 is CSVGITGRGADTQYF. The CDR3 DNA reads TGCAGCGTCGGGATTACAGGGCGGGGCGCAGATACGCAGTATTTT.

Ten or more counts support this clonotype. The chain links TRBV5-1 to TRBJ2-1; perhaps TRBD1 as D (6 bases). Trimming cost V 0 bases and J 6 bases, with 7 bases left between them. The CDR3 totals 13 residues. Germline CDR1 reads SGHRS; CDR2 reads YFSETQ. The CDR3 here is CASSLARGNEQFF. CDR3 bases: TGCGCCAGCAGCTTGGCCAGGGGCAATGAGCAGTTCTTC.

This chain joins TRBV3-1 and TRBJ2-1; TRBD2 agrees at 12 bases. The CDR3 covers 15 residues. From germline, CDR1 is LGHDT and CDR2 YNNKEL (reference sequence). V lost 6 bases to trimming and J lost 7 bases; unmatched junction nucleotides: 7. The chain's CDR3 is CASRPTSGSVNEQFF. CDR3 nucleotide sequence: TGTGCCAGCAGACCGACTAGCGGGAGTGTAAATGAGCAGTTCTTC.

This clonotype has more than one count but fewer than ten. This chain connects TRBV12-3 or TRBV12-4 to TRBJ1-6; weak D call: TRBD1 (5 bases). V was clipped by 4 bases and J by 5 bases, with 15 bases between them. The CDR3 sequence is 16 residues long. CDR3 amino acids: CASSSRSGHNNSPLHF. CDR3 nucleotide sequence: TGTGCCAGCAGTTCCAGATCCGGACACAATAATTCACCCCTCCACTTT.

The J gene is TRBJ1-2, the V gene TRBV5-4; maybe TRBD1 (6 bases). Germline V lookup: CDR1 SGHNT, CDR2 YYREEE (reference sequence). The CDR3 spans 13 residues. Trimming stripped 4 bases from V and 8 bases from J, with 15 bases between. CDR3 residues: CASSPTGTTGYTF. The CDR3 nucleotides read TGTGCCAGCAGCCCGACCGGGACAACCGGCTACACCTTC.